A selection of T cell receptor beta chains follows, all from one sample in a study of cytomegalovirus exposure and HLA in healthy donors. The data were produced by immunoSEQ multiplex PCR, yet TCRdb's version contains in-frame clones alone and is incomplete. Of some 100,000 clones listed, 65% to 90% are singletons. The sample consisted of PBMCs. The receptors stem from a young woman in good health and CMV-seronegative. Both conserved end residues are part of each CDR3. D genes are given only for firm matches. Clone size, where shown, is once, few, many, or a class for clones that have expanded.

-	once	TRBV30	TRBJ2-7	TGTGCCTGGGGACGGACTGCCTCCTACGAGCAGTACTTC	CAWGRTASYEQYF
-	few	TRBV5-1	TRBJ1-4	TGCGCCAGCAGCTTGAGGGCCGGGTCAGGGAATGAAAAACTGTTTTTT	CASSLRAGSGNEKLFF
-	-	TRBV6-1	TRBJ1-6	TGTGCCAGCAGTAAAGACAGAAACTCCTATAATTCACCCCTCCACTTT	CASSKDRNSYNSPLHF
TRBD1	-	TRBV7-9	TRBJ1-2	TGTGCCAGCAGCATCCAGGACAGGGCGGTGCGCTACACCTTC	CASSIQDRAVRYTF
TRBD1	-	TRBV7-9	TRBJ1-2	TGTTCCAGCAGCTTAGGTATCCCGACAGGGGGCCATGGCTACACCTTC	CSSSLGIPTGGHGYTF
-	-	TRBV10-3	TRBJ1-4	TGTGCCATCAGGGGGACTGGGGCTAATGAAAAACTGTTTTTT	CAIRGTGANEKLFF
-	-	TRBV18	TRBJ2-1	TGTGCCAGCTCACCACCGAAAATTATGACAGGGGGCTGGGTAGCGGGAGGGCCAAGTGAGCAGTTCTTC	CASSPPKIMTGGWVAGGPSEQFF
-	-	TRBV18	TRBJ2-7	TGTGCCAGCTCACCGACGACTTCCGCCTACGAGCAGTACTTC	CASSPTTSAYEQYF
-	-	TRBV7-9	TRBJ1-3	TGTGCCAGCAGCCCTCCCTCCACGGCGGGGGTTCGGGCTGGAAACACCATATATTTT	CASSPPSTAGVRAGNTIYF
-	-	TRBV7-6	TRBJ2-3	TGTGCCAGCAGCTTAGCGGGAGTCTACACAGATACGCAGTATTTT	CASSLAGVYTDTQYF
TRBD1	-	TRBV7-9	TRBJ1-1	TGTGCCAGCAGCTTAGCCCGACAGGGGGCGAACACTGAAGCTTTCTTT	CASSLARQGANTEAFF
-	-	TRBV5-4	TRBJ2-1	TGTGCCAGCAGCTTATCAAGGAGCAATGAGCAGTTCTTC	CASSLSRSNEQFF
TRBD1	-	TRBV30	TRBJ2-7	TGTGCCTGGCTGGACAGGGGCTCCTACGAGCAGTACTTC	CAWLDRGSYEQYF
-	-	TRBV7-2	TRBJ1-6	TGTGCCAGCAGCCTCGGACTCACCGAACCGGCTTCACCCCTCCACTTT	CASSLGLTEPASPLHF
-	-	TRBV6-1	TRBJ2-5	TGTGCCAGCAGTCCTCTAGGACAGGAGACCCAGTACTTC	CASSPLGQETQYF
TRBD1	-	TRBV29-1	TRBJ1-1	TGCAGCGTTGTCCCCGACAGGGCTGGGTTGACTGAAGCTTTCTTT	CSVVPDRAGLTEAFF
-	-	TRBV18	TRBJ1-6	TGTGCCAGCTCACCACGGATTGGCAGGGGTCTTAATTCACCCCTCCACTTT	CASSPRIGRGLNSPLHF
-	-	TRBV7-2	TRBJ2-7	TGTGCCAGCAGCTTAGCAGCGAGGGTGGGGAGCGAGCAGTACTTC	CASSLAARVGSEQYF
TRBD1	-	TRBV7-9	TRBJ1-1	TGTGCCAGCAGCTCTCCAGACAGGGCCGGCGACACTGAAGCTTTCTTT	CASSSPDRAGDTEAFF
-	-	TRBV9	TRBJ2-1	TGTGCCAGCAGCGTTTCTCTAGGGGGTCGCTACAATGAGCAGTTCTTC	CASSVSLGGRYNEQFF
-	-	TRBV30	TRBJ1-1	TGTGCCTGGGCGCGCCAGGGTGGGAACACTGAAGCTTTCTTT	CAWARQGGNTEAFF
-	-	TRBV7-9	TRBJ1-6	TGTGCCAGCAGCTTTTATGCGGGAGGTGATTCACCCCTCCACTTT	CASSFYAGGDSPLHF
TRBD2	-	TRBV4-2	TRBJ2-3	TGTGCCAGCAGCCAACTAAGCGGGGGGGCAACAGATACGCAGTATTTT	CASSQLSGGATDTQYF
TRBD2	-	TRBV19	TRBJ2-5	TGTGCCAGTAGAGAAGCGGGATTTGTGGGAGAGCAGTACTTC	CASREAGFVGEQYF
-	-	TRBV29-1	TRBJ1-3	TGCAGCGTTGATGCGGAGGGGAGAGGAAACACCATATATTTT	CSVDAEGRGNTIYF
-	-	TRBV4-3	TRBJ2-5	TGCGCCAGCAGCCCCCCCCGGGGGGCAGATCAAGAGACCCAGTACTTC	CASSPPRGADQETQYF
-	-	TRBV9	TRBJ1-2	TGTGCCAGCAGCGTAGCTACGCGGGGGGAAGACGGATATGGCTACACCTTC	CASSVATRGEDGYGYTF
TRBD1	-	TRBV5-1	TRBJ2-5	TGCGCCAGCAGCCTAAACACAGGGGGCTGGGAGACCCAGTACTTC	CASSLNTGGWETQYF
TRBD2	few	TRBV4-3	TRBJ2-2	TGCGCCAGCAGCCAAGAAGGTCTAGCGGGAGGGGTGCTGTTTTTT	CASSQEGLAGGVLFF
-	-	TRBV18	TRBJ2-7	TGTGCCAGCTCACAAGAGGCGGGCGCCTACGAGCAGTACTTC	CASSQEAGAYEQYF
TRBD2	-	TRBV5-1	TRBJ2-1	TGCGCCAGCAGCTTTACTAGCGGGTATAGCTCCTACAATGAGCAGTTCTTC	CASSFTSGYSSYNEQFF
TRBD1	-	TRBV28	TRBJ1-2	TGTGCCAGCAGACTACAGGGGACCTACACCTTC	CASRLQGTYTF
-	-	TRBV7-2	TRBJ2-4	TGTGCCAGCAGCTTTCGGGGGATTAGCGCCAAAAACATTCAGTACTTC	CASSFRGISAKNIQYF
-	few	TRBV28	TRBJ2-6	TGTGCCAGCAGCCTCGAGACCTCCGCGGCTGGGGCCAACGTCCTGACTTTC	CASSLETSAAGANVLTF
-	-	TRBV7-9	TRBJ2-7	TGTGCCAGCAGCTTAAACAGGGCCAGCGACGAGCAGTACTTC	CASSLNRASDEQYF
TRBD1	-	TRBV9	TRBJ2-7	TGTGCCAGCAGCGCAGGGGACAGGTCCTACGAGCAGTACTTC	CASSAGDRSYEQYF
TRBD1	once	TRBV28	TRBJ2-7	TGTGCCAGCAGTCCCCGAGGGACAGGGGCCGAGGAGGACGAGCAGTACTTC	CASSPRGTGAEEDEQYF
TRBD2	-	TRBV5-6	TRBJ2-5	TGTGCCAGCAGCCGAGGACTAGCGGGGGACGGAGAGACCCAGTACTTC	CASSRGLAGDGETQYF
-	-	TRBV4-3	TRBJ1-1	TGCGCCAGCAGCTCCAACCCCGGGACTGAAGCTTTCTTT	CASSSNPGTEAFF
-	-	TRBV5-1	TRBJ1-1	TGCGCCAGACAAATTGAAGCTTTCTTT	CARQIEAFF
-	-	TRBV28	TRBJ1-2	TGTGCCAGCAGTTTAACCGAGCGCGGCTACACCTTC	CASSLTERGYTF
-	-	TRBV7-2	TRBJ1-1	TGTGCCAGCAGCTTTGACAGAAGCACTGAAGCTTTCTTT	CASSFDRSTEAFF
TRBD2	-	TRBV5-6	TRBJ2-7	TGTGCCAGCAGCTTCTTTAGCGGGAGGGCCCCCGAGCAGTACTTC	CASSFFSGRAPEQYF
TRBD1	-	TRBV10-3	TRBJ1-4	TGTGCCATCAGTGAGTTAGGGGGCACTGAAAAACTGTTTTTT	CAISELGGTEKLFF
TRBD2	-	TRBV7-2	TRBJ2-1	TGTGCCAGCAGCCTAGCGGGAGGGACGTACAATGAGCAGTTCTTC	CASSLAGGTYNEQFF
-	-	TRBV5-1	TRBJ2-1	TGCGCCAGCAGCTCCCTACCAGGCTCCTACAATGAGCAGTTCTTC	CASSSLPGSYNEQFF
-	-	TRBV28	TRBJ2-1	TGTGCCAGCAGTTTATTCTCCCCGTCGGGTTCCTACAATGAGCAGTTCTTC	CASSLFSPSGSYNEQFF
TRBD2	-	TRBV6-6	TRBJ2-7	TGTGCTAGCAGTTACGCGCTAGCGGGAGGAGCCTACGAGCAGTACTTC	CASSYALAGGAYEQYF
-	few	TRBV6-4	TRBJ2-3	TGTGCCAGCAGTAGCGGAGGCTCCACAGATACGCAGTATTTT	CASSSGGSTDTQYF
TRBD2	-	TRBV6-6	TRBJ2-2	TGTGCCAGCAGTTATACTAGCGGGGGGGCCACCGGGGAGCTGTTTTTT	CASSYTSGGATGELFF
-	-	TRBV6-5	TRBJ1-2	TGTGCCAGCAGTGCCGAGGGAGGTGGCTACACCTTC	CASSAEGGGYTF
TRBD1	-	TRBV19	TRBJ1-3	TGTGCCAGTAGGCTAACAGGGGGCTCTGGAAACACCATATATTTT	CASRLTGGSGNTIYF
TRBD1	-	TRBV7-9	TRBJ2-7	TGTTCCAGCAGCTCCGGACAGGGGGCAGGGGAGCAGTACTTC	CSSSSGQGAGEQYF
TRBD2	-	TRBV11-1	TRBJ2-7	TGTGCCAGCAGCTTACTTCAGGGAGGGAACGAGCAGTACTTC	CASSLLQGGNEQYF
-	-	TRBV7-2	TRBJ1-4	TGTGCCAGCAGCTCTGACAGTTCGGTGAATGAAAAACTGTTTTTT	CASSSDSSVNEKLFF
-	-	TRBV21-1	TRBJ1-3	TGTGCCAGCAGCAAAGAACTCGGCCAGGGCGGCGGGGGGCTGCGGGGAAACACCATATATTTT	CASSKELGQGGGGLRGNTIYF
-	-	TRBV28	TRBJ2-1	TGTGCCAGCAACTCAAACCGGGGAGAGGGAGGCCCTTGGGATGAGCAGTTCTTC	CASNSNRGEGGPWDEQFF
-	-	TRBV7-3	TRBJ2-5	TGTGCCAGCAGCGTATCCGGGTTAAAAGAGACCCAGTACTTC	CASSVSGLKETQYF
-	-	TRBV28	TRBJ1-2	TGTGCCAGCAGTTTACGGACAGCCTATGGCTACACCTTC	CASSLRTAYGYTF